This is a list of T cell receptor beta chains from one sample in a study of T cell responses to AZD1222 COVID-19 vaccine. Clones were sequenced by immunoSEQ multiplex PCR, and TCRdb holds only the in-frame ones, with some missing. The sample lists around 130,000 clones, approximately 86% seen once, with 1.3% to 1.5% in the top ten. Sample: peripheral blood, taken on day 0 of AZD1222 vaccination. The receptors were sampled from an adult in good health. Both conserved end residues are part of each CDR3. Not every row has a clone size; where given, it reads once, few, many or a size class.

V gene	clone size	CDR3 protein
TRBV10-1	.	CASSESMPEPWNEQYF
TRBV10-3	.	CAITVPLHF
TRBV12-3/TRBV12-4	few	CASSLSAAEQFF
TRBV10-3	.	CAIRPGQGREQYF
TRBV19	.	CASSRQGSNQPQHF
TRBV6-1	.	CASSERAGTNNEQFF
TRBV12-3/TRBV12-4	.	CASRHYEQYF
TRBV7-9	.	CASSLTEGGTEAFF
TRBV6-5	.	CASRRPGQGNYGYTF
TRBV28	.	CASSPRQGGFYEQYF
TRBV19	.	CASSIPTTAFF
TRBV19	.	CASSILTGGKDTQYF
TRBV29-1	.	CSVVSWGERETQYF
TRBV6-2/TRBV6-3	.	CASSFEHNGPQHF
TRBV2	.	CASTDESSGNTIYF
TRBV7-3	.	CASSPSGSGHQLGGYTF
TRBV11-2	.	CASSLGGARAEKLFF
TRBV7-9	.	CASKTSGEPNYGYTF
TRBV6-1	few	CASSEATTNSNQPQHF
TRBV28	.	CASSLRRQGAEAFF
TRBV6-5	.	CASSRQGADTEAFF
TRBV30	.	CAWSGGGASYEQYF
TRBV7-3	.	CASSSGQGRINEQFF
TRBV6-2/TRBV6-3	.	CASSLGDRGTEAFF
TRBV3-1/TRBV3-2	.	CASSGTSGSNQPQHF